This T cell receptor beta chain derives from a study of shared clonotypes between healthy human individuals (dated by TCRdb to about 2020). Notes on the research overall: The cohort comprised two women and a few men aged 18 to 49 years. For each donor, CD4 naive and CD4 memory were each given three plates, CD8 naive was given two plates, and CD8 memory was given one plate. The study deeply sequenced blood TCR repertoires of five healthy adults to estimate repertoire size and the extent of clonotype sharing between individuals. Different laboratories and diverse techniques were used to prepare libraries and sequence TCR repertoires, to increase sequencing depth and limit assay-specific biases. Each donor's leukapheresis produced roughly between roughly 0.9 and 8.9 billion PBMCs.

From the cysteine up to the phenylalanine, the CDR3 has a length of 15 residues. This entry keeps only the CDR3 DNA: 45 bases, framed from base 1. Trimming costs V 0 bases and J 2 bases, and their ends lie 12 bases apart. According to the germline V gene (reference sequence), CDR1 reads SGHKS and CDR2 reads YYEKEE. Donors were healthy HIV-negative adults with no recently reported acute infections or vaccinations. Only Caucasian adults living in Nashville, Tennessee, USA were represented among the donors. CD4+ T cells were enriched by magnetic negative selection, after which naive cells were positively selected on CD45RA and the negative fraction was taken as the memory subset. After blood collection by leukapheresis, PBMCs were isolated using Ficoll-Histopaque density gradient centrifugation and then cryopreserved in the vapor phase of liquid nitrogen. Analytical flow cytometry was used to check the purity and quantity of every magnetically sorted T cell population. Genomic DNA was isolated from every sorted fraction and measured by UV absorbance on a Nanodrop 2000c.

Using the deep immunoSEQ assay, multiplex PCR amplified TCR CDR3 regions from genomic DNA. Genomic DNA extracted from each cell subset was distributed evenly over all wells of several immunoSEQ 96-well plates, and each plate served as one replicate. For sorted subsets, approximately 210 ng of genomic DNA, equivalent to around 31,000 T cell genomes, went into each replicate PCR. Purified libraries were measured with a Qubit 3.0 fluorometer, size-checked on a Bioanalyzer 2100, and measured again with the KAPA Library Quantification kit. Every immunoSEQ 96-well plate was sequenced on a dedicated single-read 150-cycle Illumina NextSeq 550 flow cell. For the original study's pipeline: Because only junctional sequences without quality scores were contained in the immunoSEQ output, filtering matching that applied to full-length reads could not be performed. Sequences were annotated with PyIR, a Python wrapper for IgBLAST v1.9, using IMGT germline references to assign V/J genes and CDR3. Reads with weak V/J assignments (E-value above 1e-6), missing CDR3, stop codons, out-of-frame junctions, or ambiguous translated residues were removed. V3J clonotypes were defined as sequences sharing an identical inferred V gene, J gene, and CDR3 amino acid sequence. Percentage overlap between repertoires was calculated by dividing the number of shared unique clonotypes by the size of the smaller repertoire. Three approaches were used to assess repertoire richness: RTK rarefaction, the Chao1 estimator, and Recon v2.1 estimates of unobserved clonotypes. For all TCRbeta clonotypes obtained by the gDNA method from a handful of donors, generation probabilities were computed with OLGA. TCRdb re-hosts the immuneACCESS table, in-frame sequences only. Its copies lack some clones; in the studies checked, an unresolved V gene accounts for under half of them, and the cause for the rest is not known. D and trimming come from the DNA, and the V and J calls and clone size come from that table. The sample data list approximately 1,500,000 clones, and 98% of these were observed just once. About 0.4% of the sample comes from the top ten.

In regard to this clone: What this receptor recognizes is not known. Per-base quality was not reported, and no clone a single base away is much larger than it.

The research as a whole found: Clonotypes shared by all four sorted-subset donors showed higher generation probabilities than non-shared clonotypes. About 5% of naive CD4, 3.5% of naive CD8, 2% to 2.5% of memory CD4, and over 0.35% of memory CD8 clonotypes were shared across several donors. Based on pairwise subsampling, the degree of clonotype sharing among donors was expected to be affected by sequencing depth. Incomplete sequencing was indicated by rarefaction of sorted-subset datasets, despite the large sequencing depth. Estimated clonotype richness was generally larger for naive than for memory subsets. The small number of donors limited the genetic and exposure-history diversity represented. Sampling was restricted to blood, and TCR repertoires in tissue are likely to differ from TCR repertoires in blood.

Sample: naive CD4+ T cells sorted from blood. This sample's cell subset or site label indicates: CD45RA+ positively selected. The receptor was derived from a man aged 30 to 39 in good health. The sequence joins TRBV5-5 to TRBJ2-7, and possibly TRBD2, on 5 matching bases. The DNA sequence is TGTGCCAGCAGCTTGGGCGGGCCGCGGGCCTACGAGCAGTACTTC. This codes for CASSLGGPRAYEQYF. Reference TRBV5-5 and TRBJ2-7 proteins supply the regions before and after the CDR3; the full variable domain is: DAGVTQSPTHLIKTRGQQVTLRCSPISGHKSVSWYQQVLGQGPQFIFQYYEKEERGRGNFPDRFSARQFPNYSSELNVNALLLGDSALYLCASSLGGPRAYEQYFGPGTRLTVT.